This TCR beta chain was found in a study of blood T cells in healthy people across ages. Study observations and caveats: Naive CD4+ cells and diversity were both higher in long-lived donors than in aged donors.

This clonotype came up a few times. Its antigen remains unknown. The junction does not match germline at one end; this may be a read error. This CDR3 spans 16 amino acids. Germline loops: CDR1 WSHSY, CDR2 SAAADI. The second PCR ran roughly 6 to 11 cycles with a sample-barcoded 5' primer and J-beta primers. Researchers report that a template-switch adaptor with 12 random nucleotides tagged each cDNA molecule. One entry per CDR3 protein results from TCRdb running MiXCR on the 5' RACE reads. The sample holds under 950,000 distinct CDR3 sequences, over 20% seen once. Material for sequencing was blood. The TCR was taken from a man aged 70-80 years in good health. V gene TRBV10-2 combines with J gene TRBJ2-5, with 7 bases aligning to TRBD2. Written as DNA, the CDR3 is TGCGCCAGCAGTGAGATGCAAGCGGGATACCAAGAGTCCCAGTACTTC. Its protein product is CASSEMQAGYQESQYF.